A single T cell receptor beta chain is shown here with its context. The V gene's germline CDR1 is GTSNPN and CDR2 SVGIG (reference sequence). The V segment lost 4 bases and the J segment 2 bases; nucleotides outside the gene matches: 4. CDR3 length: 14 residues. The sample belongs to a study of blood T cell repertoires in COVID-19. Study-level information: The United States, Italy and Spain provided the acute and convalescent COVID-19 samples. PBMCs, B-cell-depleted T cells, or T cells were the source of the cDNA or gDNA that made up the material.

In the original processing: Amplification of reference gene primers was used by the study to estimate nucleated cell counts. Data came from immunoSEQ multiplex PCR; TCRdb stores just in-frame clones and leaves some out. V and J calls and clone size are given by that table; D and trimming were obtained from the DNA. The table includes 90,000 to 100,000 clones, 82% detected once. The genes are TRBV30 and TRBJ2-1; 8 bases match TRBD2. The origin of this receptor is a man of 80 years or more with acute or convalescent COVID-19. Sequencing was performed on peripheral blood. The CDR3 DNA reads as TGTGCCTGGAAAGCGGGAGTCACCTACAATGAGCAGTTCTTC. Protein product: CAWKAGVTYNEQFF.